This T cell receptor (beta chain) was identified in a study of OX40 agonist ivuxolimab in advanced cancers. Study-level background: Cohort: 80% to 85% men, mean age 60, aged about 20 to 85. General study findings and limits: Both CD4+ and CD8+ T cell populations in blood had undergone clonal expansion by week 6 at 0.1 to 3.0 mg/kg. What antigens the expanded peripheral T cells recognized was never established. Partial responders dosed at 0.1-3.0 mg/kg displayed clonal expansion ranking among the lowest.

Produced via immunoSEQ multiplex PCR; TCRdb's table is partial and in-frame only. The sample yields about 100,000 clones, 75% to 90% seen once. As for this clone: Its cognate antigen is unknown.

Per the germline V gene, CDR1 is SGHAT and CDR2 is FQNNGV. The CDR3 has 15 residues. Trimming shortened V by 1 base and J by 4 bases, and 11 bases separated the two germline ends. The genes are TRBV11-2 and TRBJ2-1; D not resolved. Sequencing was performed on CD4+ or CD8+ T cells sorted from blood, taken in a trial of the OX40 agonist ivuxolimab. The TCR comes from an adult with an advanced solid tumor such as melanoma, head and neck, liver or kidney cancer. The chain's CDR3 is CASSLVRAGYNEQFF. As DNA, the CDR3 is TGTGCCAGCAGCTTAGTCCGAGCTGGATACAATGAGCAGTTCTTC.